These 11 T cell receptor beta chains share one sample of origin, sequenced in a study of cytomegalovirus exposure and HLA in healthy donors (dated by TCRdb to about 2017). The protocol used for the library was the immunoSEQ multiplex PCR assay. The multiplex PCR relied on a mix of 60 forward primers for TCR Vbeta segments and 13 reverse primers for TCR Jbeta segments. TCRdb carries this immuneACCESS record with in-frame sequences only. Its versions omit some clonotypes, under half of them owing to an unresolved V gene in the studies checked, with the rest unexplained. This sample gives about 83,000 clones in total; 78% of them show up just once. The ten largest account for 5.9% of the sample. The sample taken for sequencing was PBMCs. The receptors here all came from a man aged 18 to 29 in good health and CMV-seropositive.

The rearrangement links TRBV9 to TRBJ2-7; D may be TRBD2 (6 bases). The CDR3 extends over 15 amino acids. The V gene lost 0 bases and the J gene lost 3 bases, with 13 bases spanning the gap. Germline lookup yields CDR1 SGDLS and CDR2 YYNGEE. The CDR3 loop is CASSVGTIAIYEQYF. CDR3 in DNA: TGTGCCAGCAGCGTAGGGACTATAGCGATCTACGAGCAGTACTTC. Complete variable domain (other parts from reference TRBV9 and TRBJ2-7): DSGVTQTPKHLITATGQRVTLRCSPRSGDLSVYWYQQSLDQGLQFLIQYYNGEERAKGNILERFSAQQFPDLHSELNLSSLELGDSALYFCASSVGTIAIYEQYFGPGTRLTVT.

V gene TRBV28 combines with J gene TRBJ1-1; 7 bases agree with TRBD1. Germline loops: CDR1 MDHEN, CDR2 SYDVKM. J lost 8 bases, V lost 8 bases, and 8 bases had no gene match. The CDR3 sequence is 12 residues long. The CDR3 is CASSIQTGEAFF. The CDR3, as DNA: TGTGCCAGCTCCATTCAGACAGGGGAAGCTTTCTTT.

CDR3 protein: CASSPTRVDTQYF. CDR3 nucleotides: TGTGCCAGCAGCCCCACCAGGGTAGATACGCAGTATTTT. The rearrangement links TRBV11-2 to TRBJ2-3; D is perhaps TRBD1 (5 bases). The CDR3 loop spans 13 amino acids. Trimming cost V 5 bases and J 5 bases, with 11 bases left between them. CDR1 and CDR2 (germline): SGHAT, FQNNGV.

In this sample, this clone turned up a few times. The chain carries TRBV28 and TRBJ1-2; D may be TRBD1 (5 bases). The CDR3 loop spans 13 amino acids. Germline loops: CDR1 MDHEN, CDR2 SYDVKM. V was pared by 6 bases and J by 6 bases, with 14 bases between. The CDR3 loop reads CASSLDSLDGYTF. The CDR3 DNA reads TGTGCCAGCAGCCTAGACAGCCTGGATGGCTACACCTTC.

The rearrangement joins TRBV5-1 to TRBJ2-7, with D possibly TRBD1 on 5 matching bases. Trimming stripped 1 base from V and 0 bases from J, with 8 bases between. Germline loops: CDR1 SGHRS, CDR2 YFSETQ. The CDR3 has 14 amino acids. The DNA of the CDR3 is TGCGCCAGCAGCTTGAGAACAGGCTCCTACGAGCAGTACTTC. Amino acid sequence: CASSLRTGSYEQYF.

This clone was seen a single time. V is TRBV11-2 and J is TRBJ2-3; 9 bases fit TRBD1. The CDR3 sequence is 15 residues long. Trimming removed 5 bases from V and 7 bases from J; junction bases left unmatched: 10. Looked up from germline, CDR1 is SGHAT and CDR2 is FQNNGV. The CDR3 loop is CASSLPIGQGNTQYF. The CDR3 DNA is TGTGCCAGCAGCCTACCTATCGGACAGGGGAATACGCAGTATTTT.

This clone was seen only once. This sequence joins TRBV11-2 and TRBJ2-1, with 7 positions matching TRBD1. The CDR3 is made up of 15 amino acids. The germline gives CDR1 SGHAT, CDR2 FQNNGV. Losses at the gene ends were 6 bases for V and 4 bases for J; bases not matched to a gene: 9. CDR3 in amino acids: CASSRGGGKYNEQFF. The DNA for the CDR3 is TGTGCCAGCAGTCGAGGGGGCGGAAAGTACAATGAGCAGTTCTTC.

This clone has more than one count but fewer than ten. The chain joins TRBV7-9 to TRBJ1-1; no firm D call. Germline V gives CDR1 SEHNR, CDR2 FQNEAQ (reference sequence). V lost 0 bases and J 8 bases, leaving 10 bases between the germline ends. The CDR3 loop spans 13 amino acids. For the CDR3, the DNA is TGTGCCAGCAGCTTAGCCCAGGCAACAGAAGCTTTCTTT. Protein product: CASSLAQATEAFF.

The J gene is TRBJ2-1, the V gene TRBV28, with 8 bases lining up with TRBD2. CDR1 and CDR2 (germline): MDHEN, SYDVKM. There are 15 residues in the CDR3. J lost 5 bases, V lost 4 bases, and 7 bases had no gene match. The DNA for the CDR3 is TGTGCCAGCAGTTCTACCGGGACTAGTAACAATGAGCAGTTCTTC. Its protein product is CASSSTGTSNNEQFF.

The rearrangement uses TRBV18 and TRBJ1-5; D remains unclear. Trimming removed 3 bases from V and 3 bases from J, with 6 bases in between. The CDR3 has 13 amino acids. Germline V gives CDR1 KGHSH, CDR2 LQKENI. The CDR3, as DNA: TGTGCCAGCTCACCGAACAACAATCAGCCCCAGCATTTT. Protein product: CASSPNNNQPQHF.

Here the CDR3 DNA reads TGTGCCAGCCGGAGGGTCCTCCCCTCTGGGGCCAACGTCCTGACTTTC. It yields the protein CASRRVLPSGANVLTF. The chain uses TRBV7-9 and TRBJ2-6; TRBD2 is a possible D gene (6 bases). The CDR3 totals 16 residues. Germline V gene lookup returns CDR1 SEHNR and CDR2 FQNEAQ (reference sequence). The V and J ends lost 8 bases and 0 bases respectively, with 14 bases between them.